These 3 T cell receptor beta chains were all obtained from the same sample, sequenced in a study of cytomegalovirus exposure and HLA in healthy donors. PCR amplification relied on 60 Vbeta primers (plus 13 Jbeta primers). The method was immunoSEQ multiplex PCR; TCRdb's version includes in-frame clones alone and lacks a portion of them. Among about 160,000 clones listed, approximately 80% were seen once. The specimen was PBMCs. The origin of the receptors is a boy younger than 10 in good health and CMV-seronegative.

This chain uses TRBV6-1 with TRBJ1-3; maybe TRBD1 (5 bases). The CDR3 is made up of 11 amino acids. The germline CDR1 and CDR2 sequences are MNHNS and SASEGT. The CDR3 is CGTSSGNTIYF. The CDR3 nucleotides read TGTGGGACAAGCTCTGGAAACACCATATATTTT.

The rearrangement joins TRBV9 to TRBJ2-3, with 11 bases fitting TRBD2. The CDR3 is 19 amino acids. Germline assignment: CDR1 SGDLS and CDR2 YYNGEE. Trimming at V came to 6 bases and at J to 0 bases, leaving 15 bases not matched to a gene. The CDR3 reads CASKGVAGGVTTSTDTQYF. CDR3 bases: TGTGCCAGCAAAGGAGTAGCGGGGGGGGTCACAACTAGCACAGATACGCAGTATTTT.

This chain uses TRBV5-6 with TRBJ1-2; 8 bases are shared with TRBD1. CDR3 length: 17 amino acids. Losses at the gene ends were 2 bases for V and 5 bases for J; bases not matched to a gene: 14. Germline V lookup: CDR1 SGHDT, CDR2 YYEEEE. The CDR3 DNA reads TGTGCCAGCAGCTTTCAGCCACAAGGACAGGGCATATATGGCTACACCTTC. Translating it yields CASSFQPQGQGIYGYTF.